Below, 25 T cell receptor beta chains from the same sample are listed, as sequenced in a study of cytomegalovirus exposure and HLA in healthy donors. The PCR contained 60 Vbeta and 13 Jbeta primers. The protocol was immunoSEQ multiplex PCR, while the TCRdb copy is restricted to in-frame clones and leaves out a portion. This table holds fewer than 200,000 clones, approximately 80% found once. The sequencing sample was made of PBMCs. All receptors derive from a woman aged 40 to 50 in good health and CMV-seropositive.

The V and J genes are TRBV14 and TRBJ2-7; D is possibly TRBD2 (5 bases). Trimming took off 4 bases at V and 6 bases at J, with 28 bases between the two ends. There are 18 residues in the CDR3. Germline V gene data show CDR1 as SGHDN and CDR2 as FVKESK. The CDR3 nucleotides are TGTGCCAGCAGCCTCCCCCGGGGAAGCCTCCCTCGTTCTTGCGAGCAGTACTTC. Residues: CASSLPRGSLPRSCEQYF.

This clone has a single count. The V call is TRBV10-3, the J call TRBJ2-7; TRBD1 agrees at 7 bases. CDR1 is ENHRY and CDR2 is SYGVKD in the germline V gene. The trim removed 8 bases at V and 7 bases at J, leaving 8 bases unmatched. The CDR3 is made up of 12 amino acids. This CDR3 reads CAIGQDLGEQYF. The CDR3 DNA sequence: TGTGCCATCGGACAGGATTTGGGAGAGCAGTACTTC.

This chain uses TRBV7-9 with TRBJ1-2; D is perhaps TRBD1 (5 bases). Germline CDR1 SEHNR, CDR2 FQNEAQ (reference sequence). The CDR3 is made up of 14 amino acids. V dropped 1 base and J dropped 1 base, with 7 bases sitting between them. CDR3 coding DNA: TGTGCCAGCAGCTTAGGAGACAGTAACTATGGCTACACCTTC. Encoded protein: CASSLGDSNYGYTF.

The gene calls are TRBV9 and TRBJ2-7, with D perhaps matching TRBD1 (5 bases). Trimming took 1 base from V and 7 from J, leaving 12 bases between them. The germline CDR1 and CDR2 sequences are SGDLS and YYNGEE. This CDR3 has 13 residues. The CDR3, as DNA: TGTGCCAGCAGCGTACCTGGCAGGGATGAGCAGTACTTC. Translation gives CASSVPGRDEQYF.

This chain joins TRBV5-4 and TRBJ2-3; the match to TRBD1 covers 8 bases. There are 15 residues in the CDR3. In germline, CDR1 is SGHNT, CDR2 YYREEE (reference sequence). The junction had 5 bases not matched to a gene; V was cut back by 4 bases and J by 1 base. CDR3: CASSPPGQGTDTQYF. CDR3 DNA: TGTGCCAGCAGCCCCCCGGGACAGGGCACAGATACGCAGTATTTT.

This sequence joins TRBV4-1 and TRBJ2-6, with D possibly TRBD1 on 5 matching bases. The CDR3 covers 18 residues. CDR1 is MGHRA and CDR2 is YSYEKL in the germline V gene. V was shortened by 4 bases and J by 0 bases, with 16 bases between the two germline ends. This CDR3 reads CASSPTTATSSGANVLTF. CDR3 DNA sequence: TGCGCCAGCAGCCCAACGACAGCTACGAGCTCTGGGGCCAACGTCCTGACTTTC.

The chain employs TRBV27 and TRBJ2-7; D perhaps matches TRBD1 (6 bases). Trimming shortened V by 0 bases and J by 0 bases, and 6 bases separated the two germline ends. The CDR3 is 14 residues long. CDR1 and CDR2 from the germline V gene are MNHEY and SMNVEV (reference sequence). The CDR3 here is CASSLSRGSYEQYF. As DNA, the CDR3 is TGTGCCAGCAGTTTATCCAGGGGCTCCTACGAGCAGTACTTC.

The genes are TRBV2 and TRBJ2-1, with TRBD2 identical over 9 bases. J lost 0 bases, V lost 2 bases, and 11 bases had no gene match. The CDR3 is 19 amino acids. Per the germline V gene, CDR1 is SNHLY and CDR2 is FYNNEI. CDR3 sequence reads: CASSERWSSGTSSYNEQFF. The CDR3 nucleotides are TGTGCCAGCAGTGAACGGTGGTCTAGCGGGACGAGCTCCTACAATGAGCAGTTCTTC.

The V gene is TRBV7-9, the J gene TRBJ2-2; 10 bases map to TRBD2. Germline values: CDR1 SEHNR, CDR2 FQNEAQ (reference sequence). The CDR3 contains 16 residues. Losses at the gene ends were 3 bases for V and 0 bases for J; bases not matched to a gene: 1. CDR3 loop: CASSFSGGTNTGELFF. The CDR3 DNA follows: TGTGCCAGCAGCTTTAGCGGGGGGACGAACACCGGGGAGCTGTTTTTT.

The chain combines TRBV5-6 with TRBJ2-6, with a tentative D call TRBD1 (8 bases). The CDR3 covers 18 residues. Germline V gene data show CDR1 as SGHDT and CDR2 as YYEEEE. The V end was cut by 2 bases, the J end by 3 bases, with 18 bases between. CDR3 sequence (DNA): TGTGCCAGCAGCTTCCTCGACAGGGGAGGGAGTGGGGCCAACGTCCTGACTTTC. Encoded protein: CASSFLDRGGSGANVLTF. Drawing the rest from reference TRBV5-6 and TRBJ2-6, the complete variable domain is DAGVTQSPTHLIKTRGQQVTLRCSPKSGHDTVSWYQQALGQGPQFIFQYYEEEERQRGNFPDRFSGHQFPNYSSELNVNALLLGDSALYLCASSFLDRGGSGANVLTFGAGSRLTVL.

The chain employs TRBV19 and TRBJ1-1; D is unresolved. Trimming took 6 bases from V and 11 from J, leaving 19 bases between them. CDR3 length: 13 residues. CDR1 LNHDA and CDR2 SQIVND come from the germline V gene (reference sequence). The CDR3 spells CASRILPGSSAFF. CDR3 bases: TGTGCCAGTAGGATATTGCCGGGGAGCTCGGCTTTCTTT.

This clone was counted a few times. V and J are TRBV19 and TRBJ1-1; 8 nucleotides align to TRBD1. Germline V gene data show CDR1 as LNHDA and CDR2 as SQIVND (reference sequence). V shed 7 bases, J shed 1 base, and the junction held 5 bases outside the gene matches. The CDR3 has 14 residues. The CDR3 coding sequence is TGTGCCAGTACCCGGGACAGGCAGAACACTGAAGCTTTCTTT. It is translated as CASTRDRQNTEAFF.

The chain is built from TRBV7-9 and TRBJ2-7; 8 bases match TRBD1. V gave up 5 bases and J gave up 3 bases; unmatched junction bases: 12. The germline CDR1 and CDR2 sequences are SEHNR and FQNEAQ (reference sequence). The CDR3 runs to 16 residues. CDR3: CASSGGRTGLNYEQYF. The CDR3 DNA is TGTGCCAGCAGCGGCGGTCGGACAGGGCTAAACTACGAGCAGTACTTC.

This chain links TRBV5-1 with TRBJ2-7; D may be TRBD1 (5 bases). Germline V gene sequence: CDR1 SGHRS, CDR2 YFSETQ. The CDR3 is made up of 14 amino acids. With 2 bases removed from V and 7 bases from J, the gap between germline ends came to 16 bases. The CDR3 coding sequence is TGCGCCAGCAGCTTCCTCCCAGGGAATGAAGAGCAGTACTTC. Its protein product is CASSFLPGNEEQYF.

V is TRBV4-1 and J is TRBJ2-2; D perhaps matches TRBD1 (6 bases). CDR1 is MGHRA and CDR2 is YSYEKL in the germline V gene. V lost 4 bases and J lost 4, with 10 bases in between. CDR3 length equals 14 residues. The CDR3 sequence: CASSLGQLTGELFF. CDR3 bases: TGCGCCAGCAGCCTGGGACAACTCACCGGGGAGCTGTTTTTT.

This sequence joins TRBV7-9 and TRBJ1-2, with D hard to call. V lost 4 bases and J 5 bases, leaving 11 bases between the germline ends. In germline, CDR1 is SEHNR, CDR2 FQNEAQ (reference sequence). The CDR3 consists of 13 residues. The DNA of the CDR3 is TGTGCCAGCAGCTGGGCAGGAAAATATGGCTACACCTTC. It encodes CASSWAGKYGYTF.

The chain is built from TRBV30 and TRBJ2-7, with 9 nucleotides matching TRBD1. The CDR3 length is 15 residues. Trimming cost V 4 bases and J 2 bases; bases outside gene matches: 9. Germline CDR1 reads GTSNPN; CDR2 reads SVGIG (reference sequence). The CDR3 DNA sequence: TGTGCCTGGAAACTCACGGGACAGGGAACCTACGAGCAGTACTTC. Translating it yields CAWKLTGQGTYEQYF.

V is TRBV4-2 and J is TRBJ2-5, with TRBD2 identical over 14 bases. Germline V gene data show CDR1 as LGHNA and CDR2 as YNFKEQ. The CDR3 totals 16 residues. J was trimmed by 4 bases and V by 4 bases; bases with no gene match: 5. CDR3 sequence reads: CASSLGLAGEGETQYF. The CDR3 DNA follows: TGTGCCAGCAGCCTGGGACTAGCGGGAGAGGGAGAGACCCAGTACTTC.

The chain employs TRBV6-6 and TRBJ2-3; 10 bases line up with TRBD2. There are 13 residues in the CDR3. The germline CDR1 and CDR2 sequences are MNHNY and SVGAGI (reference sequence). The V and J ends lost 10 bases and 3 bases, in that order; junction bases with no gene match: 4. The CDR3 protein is CATTSGDTDTQYF. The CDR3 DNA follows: TGTGCCACTACTAGCGGGGATACAGATACGCAGTATTTT.

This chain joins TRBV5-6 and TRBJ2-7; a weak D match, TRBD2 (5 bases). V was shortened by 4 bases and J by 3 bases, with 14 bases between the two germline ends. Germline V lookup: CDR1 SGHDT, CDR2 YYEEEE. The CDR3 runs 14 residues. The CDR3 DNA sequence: TGTGCCAGCAGCCCTGCGCAGGAGGTCTACGAGCAGTACTTC. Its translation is CASSPAQEVYEQYF.

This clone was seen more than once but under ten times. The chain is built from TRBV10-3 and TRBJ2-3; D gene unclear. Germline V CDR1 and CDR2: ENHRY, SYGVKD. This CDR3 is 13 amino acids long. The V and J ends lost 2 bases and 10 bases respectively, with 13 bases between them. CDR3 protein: CAISERTSTAQYF. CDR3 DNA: TGTGCCATCAGTGAGAGAACTTCCACGGCGCAGTATTTT.

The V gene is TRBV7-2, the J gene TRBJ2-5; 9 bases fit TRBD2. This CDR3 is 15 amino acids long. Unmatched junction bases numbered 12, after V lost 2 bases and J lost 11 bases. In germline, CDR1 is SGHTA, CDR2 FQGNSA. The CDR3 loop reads CASSLLAGLTLEQYF. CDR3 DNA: TGTGCCAGCAGCTTACTAGCGGGGCTTACCCTGGAGCAGTACTTC.

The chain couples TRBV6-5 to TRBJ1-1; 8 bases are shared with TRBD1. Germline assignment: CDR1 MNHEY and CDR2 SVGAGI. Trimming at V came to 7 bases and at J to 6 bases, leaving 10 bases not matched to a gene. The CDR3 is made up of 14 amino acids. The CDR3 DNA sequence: TGTGCCAGCACCTCATCCGGACAGGGCGCTGAAGCTTTCTTT. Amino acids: CASTSSGQGAEAFF.

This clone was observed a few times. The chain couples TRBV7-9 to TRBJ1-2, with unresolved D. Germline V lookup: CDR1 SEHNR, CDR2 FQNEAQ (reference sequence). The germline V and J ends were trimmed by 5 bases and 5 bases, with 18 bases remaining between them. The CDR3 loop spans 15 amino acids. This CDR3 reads CASSHEVVTVYGYTF. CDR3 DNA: TGTGCCAGCAGCCACGAGGTAGTGACTGTATATGGCTACACCTTC.

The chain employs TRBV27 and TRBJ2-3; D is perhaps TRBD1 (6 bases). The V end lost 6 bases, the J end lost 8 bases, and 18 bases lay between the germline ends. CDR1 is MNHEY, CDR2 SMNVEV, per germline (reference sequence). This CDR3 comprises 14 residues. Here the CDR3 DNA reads TGTGCCAGCAGCCCGGACAGCCCCCGGAGTACGCAGTATTTT. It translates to CASSPDSPRSTQYF.